A single count supports the clone carrying this T cell receptor (beta chain). The data originate from a study of blood T cell repertoires in COVID-19. Across the study: Some COVID-19 samples were acute and others convalescent; all came from the United States, Italy and Spain. Nucleic acid was either cDNA or gDNA, and it came from T cells, B-cell-depleted T cells, or PBMCs.

Trimming removed 1 base from V and 4 bases from J, with 10 bases in between. Germline V CDR1 and CDR2: SGHAT, FQNNGV. The CDR3 spans 14 residues. Clones were sequenced by immunoSEQ multiplex PCR, and TCRdb holds only the in-frame ones, with some missing. The table includes more than 90,000 clones, about nine tenths detected once. This receptor was identified in a human donor in a cohort sampled during active COVID-19. The chain has TRBV11-2 and TRBJ1-2, with D unclear. The sample taken for sequencing was peripheral blood. The CDR3 nucleotides read TGTGCCAGCAGCTTAGTGTCACAGACCTATGGCTACACCTTC. Translated, it gives CASSLVSQTYGYTF.